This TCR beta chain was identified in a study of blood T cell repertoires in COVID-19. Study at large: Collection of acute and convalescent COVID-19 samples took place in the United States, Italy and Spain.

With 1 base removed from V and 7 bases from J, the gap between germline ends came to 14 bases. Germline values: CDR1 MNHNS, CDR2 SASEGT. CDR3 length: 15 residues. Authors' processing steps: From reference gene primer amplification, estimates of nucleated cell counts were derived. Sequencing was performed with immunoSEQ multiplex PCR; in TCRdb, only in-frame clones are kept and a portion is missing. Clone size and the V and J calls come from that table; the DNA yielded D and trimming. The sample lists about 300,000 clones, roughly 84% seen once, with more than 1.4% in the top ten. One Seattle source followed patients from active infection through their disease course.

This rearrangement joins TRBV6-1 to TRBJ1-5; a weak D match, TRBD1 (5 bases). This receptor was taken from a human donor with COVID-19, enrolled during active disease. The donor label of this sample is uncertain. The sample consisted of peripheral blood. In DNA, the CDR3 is TGTGCCAGCAGTGAAGGGGGGGGACCGGGGCAGCCCCAGCATTTT. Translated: CASSEGGGPGQPQHF.